In this sample, the clone carrying this T cell receptor beta chain turned up once. The antigen remains undetermined. Both 60 Vbeta primers and 13 Jbeta primers went into the PCR. Produced via immunoSEQ multiplex PCR; TCRdb's table is partial and in-frame only. The sample holds about 120,000 clones, around 75% seen once. The V gene's germline CDR1 is PRHDT and CDR2 FYEKMQ (reference sequence). CDR3 size: 14 residues. Trimming removed 5 bases at V and 8 bases at J, with 16 bases between. This sample was taken from a study of cytomegalovirus exposure and HLA in healthy donors. Broader study findings: A later analysis reportedly identified an Asian-associated ancestry cluster as carrying fewer N-insertions than the roughly 670-donor mean. Several of the most significant clusters appeared, in a later analysis, to be linked to common viral pathogens. Of the V segments, some could not be distinguished, including TRBV6-2 and TRBV6-3, and were excluded.

The J gene is TRBJ2-4, the V gene TRBV13; the D gene is possibly TRBD1 (7 bases). The sequencing input was PBMCs. This TCR derives from a woman aged 45-60 years in good health and CMV-seropositive. CDR3 loop: CASSLTGTGDIQYF. CDR3 DNA sequence: TGTGCCAGCAGCCTGACAGGGACTGGGGACATTCAGTACTTC. The full variable domain, completed using reference TRBV13 and TRBJ2-4, is AAGVIQSPRHLIKEKRETATLKCYPIPRHDTVYWYQQGPGQDPQFLISFYEKMQSDKGSIPDRFSAQQFSDYHSELNMSSLELGDSALYFCASSLTGTGDIQYFGAGTRLSVL.